This T cell receptor (beta chain) was profiled in a study of shared clonotypes between healthy human individuals. The study, taken as a whole, reports: Exclusively blood specimens were collected; tissue repertoires likely differ. It was observed that roughly 5% of naive CD4 clonotypes were shared across a few donors.

Using immunoSEQ multiplex PCR, the repertoire was profiled, and TCRdb retains in-frame clones only, with some absent. Of about 2 million clones detected, 90% to 95% appear once; the ten largest clones hold 0.13%. Trimming pared 8 bases from V and 4 bases from J, leaving 17 bases between. The CDR3 totals 14 residues. Germline V gene data show CDR1 as ENHRY and CDR2 as SYGVKD. As regards this clone: Its antigen is currently unknown.

The chain couples TRBV10-3 to TRBJ2-5, with D maybe TRBD1 (5 bases). Input material: naive CD4+ T cells sorted from blood. Noted subset: CD45RA+ positively selected. The TCR was taken from a man aged 18 to 35 in good health. In DNA, the CDR3 is TGTGCCATCTCTGCGGCAGGGTCGGGAGAGACCCAGTACTTC. Protein: CAISAAGSGETQYF.